This TCR beta chain was retrieved from a study of blood T cells in healthy people across ages. CDR1 is KGHSH and CDR2 is LQKENI in the germline V gene. Trimming cost V 3 bases and J 3 bases; bases outside gene matches: 2. CDR3 length equals 13 residues. Sample-barcoded 5' priming and a J-beta primer mix drove a second PCR of roughly 6 to 12 cycles. MiXCR, applied by TCRdb to the 5' RACE reads, yields one record per CDR3 protein. The table has some 940,000 distinct CDR3 sequences, almost 30% seen once; the top ten hold 10%. This clonotype was detected ten times or more. Antigen unknown. The people who gave samples were healthy Caucasians from Russia, aged roughly 6 to 100. Findings and caveats of the study: Older age coincided with a roughly linear decline in TCR beta diversity per million T cells.

This sample was also put to use in a study of T cells of mothers and their children.

The chain combines TRBV18 with TRBJ2-7; 7 positions match TRBD1. The material sequenced was blood. The receptor comes from a woman in her forties in good health. Written as DNA, the CDR3 is TGTGCCAGCTCACCCGGGACAGACTACGAGCAGTACTTC. Its translation is CASSPGTDYEQYF.